The 9 T cell receptor beta chains reported below all come from one sample, sequenced in a study of blood T cell repertoires in COVID-19. Clones were sequenced by immunoSEQ multiplex PCR, and TCRdb holds only the in-frame ones, with some missing. Here the sample spans more than 200,000 clones, 75% to 90% being singletons. The sequenced sample was PBMCs or T cells enriched from blood (not recorded which). These receptors were taken from a woman in her 30s with acute COVID-19.

This rearrangement joins TRBV2 to TRBJ1-1; D unclear. CDR3 size: 12 residues. Trimming pared 8 bases from V and 1 base from J, leaving 8 bases between. Germline V gene sequence: CDR1 SNHLY, CDR2 FYNNEI. The CDR3 reads CASGVGNTEAFF. The CDR3 region has the DNA TGTGCCAGCGGAGTGGGGAACACTGAAGCTTTCTTT.

The rearrangement uses TRBV11-3 and TRBJ2-3; a weak D match, TRBD2 (6 bases). The ends were cut back, 1 base at V and 1 base at J, with 9 bases in the middle. The CDR3 sequence is 15 residues long. The germline V gene encodes CDR1 SGHNT and CDR2 YENEEA. This chain's CDR3 is CASSLGTGGTDTQYF. In nucleotides, the CDR3 is TGTGCCAGCAGCTTAGGTACGGGGGGCACAGATACGCAGTATTTT.

J is TRBJ1-5 and V is TRBV2; D remains ambiguous. The CDR3 loop spans 12 amino acids. Between the trimmed V and J ends, which lost 7 bases and 0 bases, there was a span of 4 bases. In germline, CDR1 is SNHLY, CDR2 FYNNEI. The CDR3 DNA sequence: TGTGCCAGCACCAATAGCAATCAGCCCCAGCATTTT. It yields the protein CASTNSNQPQHF.

V is TRBV10-3 and J is TRBJ2-7; 8 bases match TRBD1. Looked up from germline, CDR1 is ENHRY and CDR2 is SYGVKD. The CDR3 has 13 residues. With 7 bases clipped from V and 4 bases from J, the junction kept 6 bases outside the gene matches. Here the CDR3 DNA reads TGTGCCATCACCGGGACAGGTTCTTACGAGCAGTACTTC. Protein sequence: CAITGTGSYEQYF.

Notes on this clone: Other nucleotide sequences in the sample specify the same CDR3. The V and J genes are TRBV18 and TRBJ2-2, with TRBD1 matching over 9 bases. The V gene's germline CDR1 is KGHSH and CDR2 LQKENI. This CDR3 region has 16 residues. The V gene end was trimmed by 0 bases and the J gene end by 2 bases; junction bases not matched to a gene: 1. The CDR3 loop is CASSPPGQGNTGELFF. The CDR3 DNA reads as TGTGCCAGCTCACCACCGGGACAGGGTAACACCGGGGAGCTGTTTTTT.

The CDR3 loop reads CASSQDMDFSYEQYF. DNA for the CDR3: TGCGCCAGCAGCCAAGATATGGACTTCTCCTACGAGCAGTACTTC. This chain connects TRBV4-3 to TRBJ2-7; the D gene is possibly TRBD2 (5 bases). The CDR3 has 15 residues. Germline V CDR1 and CDR2: LGHNA, YSLEER. V was shortened by 0 bases and J by 0 bases, with 9 bases between the two germline ends.

The rearrangement uses TRBV5-4 and TRBJ2-3, with 14 bases aligning to TRBD2. Trimming cost V 4 bases and J 1 base; bases outside gene matches: 5. Germline V gives CDR1 SGHNT, CDR2 YYREEE (reference sequence). This CDR3 is built from 17 residues. DNA of the CDR3: TGTGCCAGCAGCCCAGGGGGACTAGCGGGGGGCACAGATACGCAGTATTTT. This sequence encodes CASSPGGLAGGTDTQYF.

The V gene is TRBV12-3 or TRBV12-4, the J gene TRBJ2-2; D call uncertain. The V gene lost 6 bases and the J gene lost 5 bases, with 10 bases spanning the gap. CDR3 size: 13 residues. CDR3 amino acids: CASRSAGTGELFF. The CDR3 DNA is TGTGCCAGCAGGTCCGCAGGAACCGGGGAGCTGTTTTTT.

The chain joins TRBV2 to TRBJ2-7, with 10 bases fitting TRBD1. CDR3 length: 14 amino acids. In germline, CDR1 is SNHLY, CDR2 FYNNEI. The J segment lost 4 bases and the V segment lost 6 bases, leaving 6 bases of the junction unmatched. The CDR3: CASRGTGDPYEQYF. The CDR3 nucleotides read TGTGCCAGCAGAGGGACAGGGGACCCGTACGAGCAGTACTTC. Full variable domain (remainder filled in from reference TRBV2 and TRBJ2-7): EPEVTQTPSHQVTQMGQEVILRCVPISNHLYFYWYRQILGQKVEFLVSFYNNEISEKSEIFDDQFSVERPDGSNFTLKIRSTKLEDSAMYFCASRGTGDPYEQYFGPGTRLTVT.